The entry below describes one T cell receptor beta chain. The antigen remains unidentified. Each pre-culture CD4+ sample aimed for a few hundred thousand T cell genomes at deep resolution. Here immunoSEQ multiplex PCR was the method, and the copy in TCRdb shows in-frame clones only, minus some. The table shows some 120,000 clones, with 90% to 95% occurring only once. The J segment lost 2 bases and the V segment lost 6 bases, leaving 6 bases of the junction unmatched. CDR3 length: 16 amino acids. Per germline, CDR1 MGHDK and CDR2 SYGVNS. The source of the sample is a study of T cell repertoires and HLA-DP antigens. Study context: Pre-culture CD4+ samples used about 1,200 ng DNA versus 200 to 250 ng for CD137+CD4+ sorts.

Untouched CD4+ T cells were bead-isolated from PBMC at roughly 98% purity. Study-wide findings and caveats: Pre-culture clonality, about 0.036, was far below sorted CD137+ clonality of around 0.39.

This clonotype was sampled from a woman between 18 and 30 years old in good health and CMV-seronegative. The V and J genes are TRBV25-1 and TRBJ2-1, with TRBD2 matching 11 bases. Sequenced: CD4+ T cells from PBMCs. This chain's CDR3 is CASSHGTSGTYNEQFF. The CDR3 coding sequence is TGTGCCAGCAGCCACGGGACTAGCGGAACCTACAATGAGCAGTTCTTC.